One sample yielded the 10 T cell receptor beta chains listed below, sequenced in a study of HIV-infected patients and healthy controls. cDNA was made from around 0.5 ug RNA using alpha and beta constant primers. Each of the alpha and beta chains got its own library through chain-specific third strand synthesis with indices. TCRdb called the 5' RACE reads again in MiXCR, with one record for every CDR3 protein. The profile shows 12,000 or so distinct CDR3 sequences, 9.3% of them singletons. The repertoire came from unfractionated whole blood and reflected all unsorted peripheral T cells. The sequencing used blood, collected before antiretroviral therapy. The origin of the receptors is an adult with HIV infection. The donor label of this sample is uncertain.

The table lists this clonotype with many counts. The CDR3 DNA reads TGTGCCAGTAGTATAGATTGGCAGGGCGTGAATCAGCCCCAGCATTTT. The encoded protein is CASSIDWQGVNQPQHF. The chain combines TRBV19 with TRBJ1-5, with D maybe TRBD1 (5 bases). Germline V gene data show CDR1 as LNHDA and CDR2 as SQIVND (reference sequence). V was cut by 0 bases and J by 4 bases, with 13 bases left in between. The CDR3 sequence is 16 residues long.

In this sample, this clonotype turned up many times. The gene calls are TRBV5-1 and TRBJ1-2; unclear D gene. The V gene lost 0 bases and the J gene lost 6 bases, with 6 bases spanning the gap. Germline V gene lookup returns CDR1 SGHRS and CDR2 YFSETQ. This CDR3 spans 12 amino acids. CDR3 sequence: CASSLDENGYTF. The CDR3 nucleotides are TGCGCCAGCAGCTTGGACGAAAATGGCTACACCTTC.

The J gene is TRBJ2-1, the V gene TRBV12-3 or TRBV12-4; D call uncertain. The V gene lost 5 bases and the J gene lost 0 bases, with 14 bases spanning the gap. The CDR3 has 16 residues. The CDR3 DNA follows: TGTGCCAGCAGTCCCCCTAGGAGAAGCTCCTACAATGAGCAGTTCTTC. Its translation is CASSPPRRSSYNEQFF.

This clonotype was seen ten or more times. J is TRBJ1-4 and V is TRBV9, with D perhaps matching TRBD1 (5 bases). Germline V gives CDR1 SGDLS, CDR2 YYNGEE. The CDR3 runs 15 residues. Trimming stripped 1 base from V and 7 bases from J, with 14 bases between. CDR3 sequence (DNA): TGTGCCAGCAGCGTATCTGGGGCGGAGATTGAAAAACTGTTTTTT. Translated, it gives CASSVSGAEIEKLFF. Using reference TRBV9 and TRBJ1-4 for the parts outside the CDR3, the full variable domain is DSGVTQTPKHLITATGQRVTLRCSPRSGDLSVYWYQQSLDQGLQFLIQYYNGEERAKGNILERFSAQQFPDLHSELNLSSLELGDSALYFCASSVSGAEIEKLFFGSGTQLSVL.

In its sample, this clonotype was seen many times. The CDR3 loop reads CASSQGTSGRPYEQYF. CDR3 bases: TGTGCCAGCAGCCAAGGGACTAGCGGGCGGCCCTACGAGCAGTACTTC. The chain is built from TRBV9 and TRBJ2-7; the match to TRBD2 covers 12 bases. CDR1 and CDR2 (germline): SGDLS, YYNGEE. V trimming: 4 bases; J trimming: 2 bases; junction bases outside the gene matches: 7. The length of the CDR3 is 16 residues.

There are many counts of this clonotype. This chain connects TRBV5-6 to TRBJ2-5; D unclear. Looked up from germline, CDR1 is SGHDT and CDR2 is YYEEEE. The CDR3 runs 15 residues. Trimming shortened V by 0 bases and J by 1 base, and 10 bases separated the two germline ends. The CDR3 DNA follows: TGTGCCAGCAGCTTGGGCCTGGCGGTCCAAGAGACCCAGTACTTC. Protein: CASSLGLAVQETQYF. Based on the CDR3 plus reference TRBV5-6 and TRBJ2-5, the full variable domain is DAGVTQSPTHLIKTRGQQVTLRCSPKSGHDTVSWYQQALGQGPQFIFQYYEEEERQRGNFPDRFSGHQFPNYSSELNVNALLLGDSALYLCASSLGLAVQETQYFGPGTRLLVL.

This clonotype was observed many times. This chain joins TRBV10-1 and TRBJ2-3; 11 bases map to TRBD2. Germline V gene data show CDR1 as WNHNN and CDR2 as SYGVQD (reference sequence). The J segment lost 9 bases and the V segment lost 3 bases, leaving 8 bases of the junction unmatched. This CDR3 has 15 residues. CDR3 nucleotide sequence: TGCGCCAGCAGTGACGAGATGGGACTAGCGGAAACGCAGTATTTT. As protein: CASSDEMGLAETQYF.

This clonotype has ten or more counts. The J gene is TRBJ1-2, the V gene TRBV5-1, with D tentatively TRBD1 (5 bases). This CDR3 comprises 12 residues. Trimming took off 4 bases at V and 4 bases at J, with 8 bases between the two ends. Germline-derived CDR1 and CDR2 are SGHRS and YFSETQ. The CDR3 protein is CASSGGSYGYTF. In nucleotides, the CDR3 is TGCGCCAGCAGCGGGGGTAGCTATGGCTACACCTTC.

The table lists this clonotype with many counts. The V gene is TRBV3-2, the J gene TRBJ1-5; TRBD1 is the table's D call, not checked against the DNA. TRBV3-2 is deemed a pseudogene. The CDR3 totals 16 residues. CDR3: CASSHTRQSSNQPQHF. The CDR3 DNA reads as TGTGCCAGCAGCCACACCAGACAGAGTAGCAATCAGCCCCAGCATTTT.

This clonotype was observed many times. This chain joins TRBV7-9 and TRBJ1-2; 9 bases are shared with TRBD1. V lost 1 base and J lost 5; bases outside the gene matches: 5. The CDR3 totals 15 residues. The germline CDR1 and CDR2 sequences are SEHNR and FQNEAQ (reference sequence). CDR3 in amino acids: CASSLVGTGSYGYTF. CDR3 in DNA: TGTGCCAGCAGCTTAGTCGGGACAGGGTCATATGGCTACACCTTC.